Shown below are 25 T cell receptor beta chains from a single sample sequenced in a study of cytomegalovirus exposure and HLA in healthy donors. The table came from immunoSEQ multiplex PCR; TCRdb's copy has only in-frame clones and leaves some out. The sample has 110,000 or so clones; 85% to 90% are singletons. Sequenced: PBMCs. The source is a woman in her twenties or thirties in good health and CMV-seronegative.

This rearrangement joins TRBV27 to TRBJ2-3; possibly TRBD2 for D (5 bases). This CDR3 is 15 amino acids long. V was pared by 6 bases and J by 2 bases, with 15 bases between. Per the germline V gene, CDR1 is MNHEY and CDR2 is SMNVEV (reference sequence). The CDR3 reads CASRGAGAHTDTQYF. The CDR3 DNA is TGTGCCAGCAGAGGCGCGGGCGCTCACACAGATACGCAGTATTTT.

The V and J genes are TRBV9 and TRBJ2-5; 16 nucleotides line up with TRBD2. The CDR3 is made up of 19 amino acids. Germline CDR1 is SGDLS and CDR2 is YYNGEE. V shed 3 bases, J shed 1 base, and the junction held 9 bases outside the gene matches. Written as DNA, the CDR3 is TGTGCCAGCAGCGCCGAAGGGACTAGCGGGGGGGCCCCCCAAGAGACCCAGTACTTC. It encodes CASSAEGTSGGAPQETQYF. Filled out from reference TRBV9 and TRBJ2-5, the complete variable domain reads DSGVTQTPKHLITATGQRVTLRCSPRSGDLSVYWYQQSLDQGLQFLIQYYNGEERAKGNILERFSAQQFPDLHSELNLSSLELGDSALYFCASSAEGTSGGAPQETQYFGPGTRLLVL.

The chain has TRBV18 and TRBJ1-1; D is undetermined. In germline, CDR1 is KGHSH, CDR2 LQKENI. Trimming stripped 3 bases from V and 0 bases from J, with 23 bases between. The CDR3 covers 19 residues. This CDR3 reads CASSPTGSRSENMNTEAFF. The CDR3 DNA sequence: TGTGCCAGCTCACCCACGGGGTCCCGGAGCGAAAATATGAACACTGAAGCTTTCTTT.

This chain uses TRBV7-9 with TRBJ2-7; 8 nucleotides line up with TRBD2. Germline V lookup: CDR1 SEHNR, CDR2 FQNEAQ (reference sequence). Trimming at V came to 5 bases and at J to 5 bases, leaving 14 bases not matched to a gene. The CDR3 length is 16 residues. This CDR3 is CASSPLLGSGVHEQYF. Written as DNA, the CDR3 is TGTGCCAGCAGCCCACTGTTAGGTAGCGGGGTCCACGAGCAGTACTTC.

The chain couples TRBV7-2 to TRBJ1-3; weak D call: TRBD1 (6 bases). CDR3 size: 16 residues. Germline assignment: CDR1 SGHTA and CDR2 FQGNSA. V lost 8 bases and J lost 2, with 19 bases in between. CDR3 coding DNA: TGTGCCAGCTCCATTATCGCGGGGGCGCCTGGAAACACCATATATTTT. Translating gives CASSIIAGAPGNTIYF.

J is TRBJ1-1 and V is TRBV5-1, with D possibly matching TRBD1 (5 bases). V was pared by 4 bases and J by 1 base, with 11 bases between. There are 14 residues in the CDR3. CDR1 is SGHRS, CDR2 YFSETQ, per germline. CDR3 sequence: CASSPTGKNTEAFF. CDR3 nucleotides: TGCGCCAGCAGCCCTACAGGCAAGAACACTGAAGCTTTCTTT.

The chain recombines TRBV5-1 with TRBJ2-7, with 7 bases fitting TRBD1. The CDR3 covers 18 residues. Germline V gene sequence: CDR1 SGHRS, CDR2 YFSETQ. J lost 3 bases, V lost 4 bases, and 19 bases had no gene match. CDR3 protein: CASSPLGPRTGQGYEQYF. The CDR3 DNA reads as TGCGCCAGCAGCCCCCTCGGGCCGAGGACAGGCCAGGGCTACGAGCAGTACTTC.

In nucleotides, the CDR3 is TGTGCCAGCCGGGGACTAGCGGGGGGACAAGATACGCAGTATTTT. As protein: CASRGLAGGQDTQYF. The chain has TRBV2 and TRBJ2-3; 15 nucleotides align to TRBD2. The V and J ends lost 8 bases and 5 bases, in that order; junction bases with no gene match: 5. Germline V gives CDR1 SNHLY, CDR2 FYNNEI. The CDR3 consists of 15 residues.

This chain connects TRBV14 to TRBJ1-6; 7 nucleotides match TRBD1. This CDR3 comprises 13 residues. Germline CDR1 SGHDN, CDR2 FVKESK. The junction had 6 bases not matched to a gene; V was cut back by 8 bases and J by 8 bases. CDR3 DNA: TGTGCCAGCCACAGAGACAGGGATTCACCCCTCCACTTT. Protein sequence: CASHRDRDSPLHF.

CDR3 loop: CASSSWTSGYEQYF. DNA for the CDR3: TGTGCCAGCAGTTCATGGACTAGCGGCTACGAGCAGTACTTC. The chain couples TRBV5-8 to TRBJ2-7; 10 bases line up with TRBD2. V lost 5 bases, J lost 3 bases, and 5 bases stayed unmatched. This CDR3 is built from 14 residues. Germline V CDR1 and CDR2: SGHTS, YDEGEE.

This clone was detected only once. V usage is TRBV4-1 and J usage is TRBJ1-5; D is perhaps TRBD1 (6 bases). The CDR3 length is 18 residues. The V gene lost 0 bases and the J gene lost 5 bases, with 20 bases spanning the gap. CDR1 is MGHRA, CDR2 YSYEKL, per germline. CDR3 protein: CASSQERGVGGADQPQHF. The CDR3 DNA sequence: TGCGCCAGCAGCCAAGAACGGGGGGTCGGGGGGGCCGATCAGCCCCAGCATTTT.

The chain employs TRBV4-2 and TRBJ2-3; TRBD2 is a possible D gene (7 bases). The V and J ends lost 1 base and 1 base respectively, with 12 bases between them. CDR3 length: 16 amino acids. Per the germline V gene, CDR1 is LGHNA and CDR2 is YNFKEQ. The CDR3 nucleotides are TGTGCCAGCAGCCAAGTTGAGGGGGGGGGCACAGATACGCAGTATTTT. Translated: CASSQVEGGGTDTQYF.

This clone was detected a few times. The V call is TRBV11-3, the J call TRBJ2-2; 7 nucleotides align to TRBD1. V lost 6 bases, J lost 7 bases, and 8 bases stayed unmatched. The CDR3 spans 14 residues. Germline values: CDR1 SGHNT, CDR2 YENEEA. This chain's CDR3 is CASRPRGQGGELFF. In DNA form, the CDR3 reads TGTGCCAGCAGACCGAGGGGGCAGGGCGGGGAGCTGTTTTTT.

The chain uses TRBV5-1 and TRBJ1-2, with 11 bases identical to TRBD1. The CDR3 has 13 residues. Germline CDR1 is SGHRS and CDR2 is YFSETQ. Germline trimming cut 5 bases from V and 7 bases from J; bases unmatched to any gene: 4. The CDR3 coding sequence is TGCGCCAGCAGAGAGGACAGGGGGCCTGGCTACACCTTC. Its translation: CASREDRGPGYTF. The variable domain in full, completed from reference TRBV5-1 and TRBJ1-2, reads KAGVTQTPRYLIKTRGQQVTLSCSPISGHRSVSWYQQTPGQGLQFLFEYFSETQRNKGNFPGRFSGRQFSNSRSEMNVSTLELGDSALYLCASREDRGPGYTFGSGTRLTVV.

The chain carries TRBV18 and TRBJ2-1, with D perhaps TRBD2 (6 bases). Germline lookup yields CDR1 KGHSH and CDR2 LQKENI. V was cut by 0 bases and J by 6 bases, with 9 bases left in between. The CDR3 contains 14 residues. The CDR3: CASSPPTGGNEQFF. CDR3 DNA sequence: TGTGCCAGCTCACCACCGACCGGGGGCAATGAGCAGTTCTTC.

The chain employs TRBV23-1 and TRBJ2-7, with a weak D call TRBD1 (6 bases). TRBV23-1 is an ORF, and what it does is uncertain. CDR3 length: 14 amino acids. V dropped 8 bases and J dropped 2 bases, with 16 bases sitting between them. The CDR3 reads CASRNRARPYEQYF. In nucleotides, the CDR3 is TGCGCCAGCCGCAACAGGGCACGACCCTACGAGCAGTACTTC.

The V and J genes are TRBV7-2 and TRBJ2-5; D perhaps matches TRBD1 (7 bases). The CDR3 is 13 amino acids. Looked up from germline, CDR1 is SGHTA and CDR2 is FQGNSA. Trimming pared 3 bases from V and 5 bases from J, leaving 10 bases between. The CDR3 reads CASSLSGGETQYF. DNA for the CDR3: TGTGCCAGCAGCTTGTCAGGGGGGGAGACCCAGTACTTC.

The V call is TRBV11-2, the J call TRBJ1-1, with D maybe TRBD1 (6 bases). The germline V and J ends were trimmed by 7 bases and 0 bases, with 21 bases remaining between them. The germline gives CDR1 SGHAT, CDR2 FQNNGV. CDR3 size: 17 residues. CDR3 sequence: CASIPGVRTGMNTEAFF. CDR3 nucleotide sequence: TGTGCCAGCATCCCCGGGGTTCGAACAGGGATGAACACTGAAGCTTTCTTT.

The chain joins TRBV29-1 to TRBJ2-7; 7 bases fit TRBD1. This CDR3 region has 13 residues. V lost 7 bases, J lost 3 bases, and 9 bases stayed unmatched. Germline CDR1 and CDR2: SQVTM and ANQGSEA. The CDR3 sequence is CSALTGNHYEQYF. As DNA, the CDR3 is TGCAGCGCACTGACAGGGAACCACTACGAGCAGTACTTC.

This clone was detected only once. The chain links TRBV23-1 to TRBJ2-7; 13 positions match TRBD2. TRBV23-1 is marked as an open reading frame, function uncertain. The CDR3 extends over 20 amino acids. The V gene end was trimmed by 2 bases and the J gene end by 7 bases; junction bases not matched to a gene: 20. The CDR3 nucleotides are TGCGCCAGCAGTCAAGTGTTCGGGGACAGGGGACTAGCGGGGACTAGTGAGCAGTACTTC. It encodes CASSQVFGDRGLAGTSEQYF.

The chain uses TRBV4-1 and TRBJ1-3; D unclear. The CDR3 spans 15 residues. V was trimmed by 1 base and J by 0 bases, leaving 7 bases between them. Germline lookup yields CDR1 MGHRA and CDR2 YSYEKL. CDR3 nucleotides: TGCGCCAGCAGCCAAGTCCCCCTCTCTGGAAACACCATATATTTT. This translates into CASSQVPLSGNTIYF.

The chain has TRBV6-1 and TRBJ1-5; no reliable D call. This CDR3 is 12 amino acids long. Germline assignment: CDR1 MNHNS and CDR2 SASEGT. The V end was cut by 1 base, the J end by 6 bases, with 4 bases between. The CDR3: CASSEGLQPQHF. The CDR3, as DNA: TGTGCCAGCAGTGAAGGGCTTCAGCCCCAGCATTTT.

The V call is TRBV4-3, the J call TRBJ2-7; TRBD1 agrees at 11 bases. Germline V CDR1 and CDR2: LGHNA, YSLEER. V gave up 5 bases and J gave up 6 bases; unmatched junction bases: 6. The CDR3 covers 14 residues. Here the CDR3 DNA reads TGCGCCAGCAGCTACGGGACAGGGGGGCTCGAGCAGTACTTC. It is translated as CASSYGTGGLEQYF.

DNA of the CDR3: TGTGCCTGGAGTACCGGTTCACCCCTCCACTTT. Translating it yields CAWSTGSPLHF. This chain joins TRBV30 and TRBJ1-6; D is unclear. The CDR3 is made up of 11 amino acids. The V and J ends lost 2 bases and 9 bases respectively, with 5 bases between them. Germline-derived CDR1 and CDR2 are GTSNPN and SVGIG (reference sequence). The full variable domain, rest sourced from reference TRBV30 and TRBJ1-6, is SQTIHQWPATLVQPVGSPLSLECTVEGTSNPNLYWYRQAAGRGLQLLFYSVGIGQISSEVPQNLSASRPQDRQFILSSKKLLLSDSGFYLCAWSTGSPLHFGNGTRLTVT.

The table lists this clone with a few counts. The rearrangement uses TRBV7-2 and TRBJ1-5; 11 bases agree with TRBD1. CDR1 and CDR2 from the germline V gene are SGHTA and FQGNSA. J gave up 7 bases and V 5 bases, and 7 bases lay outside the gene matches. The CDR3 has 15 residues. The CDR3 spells CASSDRDRGVQPQHF. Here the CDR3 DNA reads TGTGCCAGCAGCGACCGGGACAGGGGGGTGCAGCCCCAGCATTTT.